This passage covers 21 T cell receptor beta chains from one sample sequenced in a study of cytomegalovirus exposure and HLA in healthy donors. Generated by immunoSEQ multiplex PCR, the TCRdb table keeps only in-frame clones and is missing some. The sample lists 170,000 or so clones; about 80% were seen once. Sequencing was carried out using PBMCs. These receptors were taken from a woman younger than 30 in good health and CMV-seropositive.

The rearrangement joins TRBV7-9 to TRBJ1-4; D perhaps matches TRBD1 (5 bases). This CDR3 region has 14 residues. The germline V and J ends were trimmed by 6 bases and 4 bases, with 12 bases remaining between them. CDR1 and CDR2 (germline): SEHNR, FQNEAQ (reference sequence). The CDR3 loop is CASSHPDSNEKLFF. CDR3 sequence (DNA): TGTGCCAGCAGTCATCCCGACAGTAATGAAAAACTGTTTTTT.

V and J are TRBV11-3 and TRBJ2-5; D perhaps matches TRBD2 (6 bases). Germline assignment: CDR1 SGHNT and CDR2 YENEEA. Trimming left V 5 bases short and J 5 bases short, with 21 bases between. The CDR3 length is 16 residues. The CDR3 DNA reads TGTGCCAGCAGCCCGCGGACGGGAGACAGTAGGGAGACCCAGTACTTC. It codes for CASSPRTGDSRETQYF. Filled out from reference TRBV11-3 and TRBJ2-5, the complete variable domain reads EAGVVQSPRYKIIEKKQPVAFWCNPISGHNTLYWYLQNLGQGPELLIRYENEEAVDDSQLPKDRFSAERLKGVDSTLKIQPAELGDSAVYLCASSPRTGDSRETQYFGPGTRLLVL.

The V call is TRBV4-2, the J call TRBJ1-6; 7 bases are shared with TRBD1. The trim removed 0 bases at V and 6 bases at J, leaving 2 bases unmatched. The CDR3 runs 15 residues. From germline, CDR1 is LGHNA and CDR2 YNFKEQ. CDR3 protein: CASSQEGQTNSPLHF. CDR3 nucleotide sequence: TGTGCCAGCAGCCAAGAGGGACAGACTAATTCACCCCTCCACTTT.

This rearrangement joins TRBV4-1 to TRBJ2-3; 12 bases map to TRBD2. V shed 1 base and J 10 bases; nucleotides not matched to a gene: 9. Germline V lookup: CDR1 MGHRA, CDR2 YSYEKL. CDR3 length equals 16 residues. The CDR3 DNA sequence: TGCGCCAGCAGCCAAGTACCTAGCGGGGGGGCCAAGGCGCAGTATTTT. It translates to CASSQVPSGGAKAQYF.

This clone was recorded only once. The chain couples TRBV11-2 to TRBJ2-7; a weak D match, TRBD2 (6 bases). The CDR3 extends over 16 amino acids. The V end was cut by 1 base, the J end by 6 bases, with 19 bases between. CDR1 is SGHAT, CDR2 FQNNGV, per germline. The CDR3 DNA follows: TGTGCCAGCAGCTTAGCTCCCCGCGGGGCGGTGCGCGAGCAGTACTTC. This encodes CASSLAPRGAVREQYF.

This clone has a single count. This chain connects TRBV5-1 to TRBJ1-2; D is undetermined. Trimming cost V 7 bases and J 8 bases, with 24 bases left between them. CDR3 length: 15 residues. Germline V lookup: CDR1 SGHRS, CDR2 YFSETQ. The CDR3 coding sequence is TGCGCCAGCCGCGAATTGCGGCCCTATGAGCAGGGCTACACCTTC. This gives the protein CASRELRPYEQGYTF.

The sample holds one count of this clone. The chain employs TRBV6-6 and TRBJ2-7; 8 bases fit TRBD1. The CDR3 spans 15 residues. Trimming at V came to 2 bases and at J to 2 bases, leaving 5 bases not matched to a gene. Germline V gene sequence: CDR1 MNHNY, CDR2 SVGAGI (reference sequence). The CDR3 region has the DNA TGTGCCAGCAGTTACGGCGGGACAGGAACCTACGAGCAGTACTTC. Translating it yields CASSYGGTGTYEQYF.

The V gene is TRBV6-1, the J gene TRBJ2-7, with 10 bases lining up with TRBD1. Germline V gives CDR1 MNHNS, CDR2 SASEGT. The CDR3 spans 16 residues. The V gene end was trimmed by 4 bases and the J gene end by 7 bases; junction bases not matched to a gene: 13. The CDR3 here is CASSVLPGQGPGEQYF. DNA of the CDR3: TGTGCCAGCAGTGTCCTACCGGGACAGGGGCCGGGGGAGCAGTACTTC.

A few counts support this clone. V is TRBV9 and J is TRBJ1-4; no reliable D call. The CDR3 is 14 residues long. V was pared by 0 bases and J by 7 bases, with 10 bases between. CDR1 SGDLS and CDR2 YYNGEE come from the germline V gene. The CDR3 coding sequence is TGTGCCAGCAGCGTAGGGTCAGTTGGTGAAAAACTGTTTTTT. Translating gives CASSVGSVGEKLFF.

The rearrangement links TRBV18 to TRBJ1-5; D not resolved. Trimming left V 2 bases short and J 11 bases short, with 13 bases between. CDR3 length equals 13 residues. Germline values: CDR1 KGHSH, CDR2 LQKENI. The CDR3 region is CASSPGVEGSQHF. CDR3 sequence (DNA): TGTGCCAGCTCACCAGGGGTTGAGGGATCCCAGCATTTT. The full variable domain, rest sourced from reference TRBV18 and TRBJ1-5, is NAGVMQNPRHLVRRRGQEARLRCSPMKGHSHVYWYRQLPEEGLKFMVYLQKENIIDESGMPKERFSAEFPKEGPSILRIQQVVRGDSAAYFCASSPGVEGSQHFGDGTRLSIL.

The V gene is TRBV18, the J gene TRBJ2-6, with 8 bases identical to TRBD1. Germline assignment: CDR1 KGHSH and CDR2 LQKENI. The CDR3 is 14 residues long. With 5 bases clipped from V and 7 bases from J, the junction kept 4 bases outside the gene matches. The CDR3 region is CASSFGQGANVLTF. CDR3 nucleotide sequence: TGTGCCAGCTCATTTGGACAGGGTGCCAACGTCCTGACTTTC.

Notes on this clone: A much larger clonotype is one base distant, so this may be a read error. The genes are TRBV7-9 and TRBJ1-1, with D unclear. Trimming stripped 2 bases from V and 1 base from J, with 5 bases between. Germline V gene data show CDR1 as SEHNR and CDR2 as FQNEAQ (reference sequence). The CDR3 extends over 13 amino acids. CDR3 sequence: CASSLSGNTEAFF. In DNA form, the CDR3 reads TGTGCCAGCAGCTTAAGCGGGAACACTGAAGCTTTCTTT.

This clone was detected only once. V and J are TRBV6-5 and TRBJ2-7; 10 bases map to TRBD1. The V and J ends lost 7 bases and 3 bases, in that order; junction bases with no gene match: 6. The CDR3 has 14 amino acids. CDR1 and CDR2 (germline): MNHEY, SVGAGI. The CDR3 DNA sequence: TGTGCCAGCAAAATGGACAGGGGGTTCTACGAGCAGTACTTC. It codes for CASKMDRGFYEQYF.

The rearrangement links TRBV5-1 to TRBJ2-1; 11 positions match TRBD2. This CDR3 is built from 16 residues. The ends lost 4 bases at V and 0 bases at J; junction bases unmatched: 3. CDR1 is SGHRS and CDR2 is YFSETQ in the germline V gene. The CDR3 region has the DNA TGCGCCAGCAGCAATAGCGGGGGGGCCTCCTACAATGAGCAGTTCTTC. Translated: CASSNSGGASYNEQFF. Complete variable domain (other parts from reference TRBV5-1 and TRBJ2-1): KAGVTQTPRYLIKTRGQQVTLSCSPISGHRSVSWYQQTPGQGLQFLFEYFSETQRNKGNFPGRFSGRQFSNSRSEMNVSTLELGDSALYLCASSNSGGASYNEQFFGPGTRLTVL.

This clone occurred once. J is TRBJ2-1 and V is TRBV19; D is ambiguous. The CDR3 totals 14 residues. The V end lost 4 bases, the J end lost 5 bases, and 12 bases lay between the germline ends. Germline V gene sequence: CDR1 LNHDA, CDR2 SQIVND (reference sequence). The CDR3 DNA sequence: TGTGCCAGTAGTACCTCAGGAAGTCACAATGAGCAGTTCTTC. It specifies CASSTSGSHNEQFF.

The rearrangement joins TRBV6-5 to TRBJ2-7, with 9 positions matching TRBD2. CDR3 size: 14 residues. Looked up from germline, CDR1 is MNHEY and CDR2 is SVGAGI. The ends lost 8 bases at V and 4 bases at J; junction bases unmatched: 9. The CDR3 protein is CASLSSGGGYEQYF. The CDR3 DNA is TGTGCCAGCTTAAGTAGCGGGGGTGGGTACGAGCAGTACTTC.

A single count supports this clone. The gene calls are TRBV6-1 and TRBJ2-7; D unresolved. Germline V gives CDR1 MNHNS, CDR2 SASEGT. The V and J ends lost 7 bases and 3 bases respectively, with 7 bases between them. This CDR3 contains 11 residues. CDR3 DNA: TGTGCCAGCACCCAGAACTACGAGCAGTACTTC. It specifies CASTQNYEQYF.

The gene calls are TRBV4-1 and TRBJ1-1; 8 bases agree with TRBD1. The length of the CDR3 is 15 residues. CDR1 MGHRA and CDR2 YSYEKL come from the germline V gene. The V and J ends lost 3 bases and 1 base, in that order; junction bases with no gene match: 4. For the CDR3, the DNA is TGCGCCAGCAGCCACCTCGGACAGGGGAACACTGAAGCTTTCTTT. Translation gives CASSHLGQGNTEAFF.

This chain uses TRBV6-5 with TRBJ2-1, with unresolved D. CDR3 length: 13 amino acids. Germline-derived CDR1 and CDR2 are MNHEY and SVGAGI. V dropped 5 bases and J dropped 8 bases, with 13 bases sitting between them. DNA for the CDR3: TGTGCCAGCAGTGCCCCCTCGCGTTATGAGCAGTTCTTC. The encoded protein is CASSAPSRYEQFF.

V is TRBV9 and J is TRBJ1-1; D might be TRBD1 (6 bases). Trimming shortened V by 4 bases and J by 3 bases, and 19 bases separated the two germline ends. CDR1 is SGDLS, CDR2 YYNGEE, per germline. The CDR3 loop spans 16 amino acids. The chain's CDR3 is CASSSDAGGRDTEAFF. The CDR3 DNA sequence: TGTGCCAGCAGCTCAGATGCGGGGGGCAGGGACACTGAAGCTTTCTTT.

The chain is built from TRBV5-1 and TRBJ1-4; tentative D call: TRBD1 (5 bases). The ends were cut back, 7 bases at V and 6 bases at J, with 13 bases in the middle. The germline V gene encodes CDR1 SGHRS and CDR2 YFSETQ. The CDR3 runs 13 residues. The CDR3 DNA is TGCGCCAGCGGGGCCTCGGGCGATGAAAAACTGTTTTTT. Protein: CASGASGDEKLFF.